This is a list of T cell receptor beta chains from one sample in a study of early T cells in non-severe SARS-CoV-2 infection. TCRdb re-analysed the 5' RACE reads in MiXCR, keeping a single row per CDR3 protein. The table lists 75,000 or so distinct CDR3 sequences, about an eighth of them singletons. Here the sequenced sample was whole blood, taken at baseline. These receptors all stem from an adult who was a healthcare worker with PCR-confirmed SARS-CoV-2 infection or an uninfected control (not recorded which). Each CDR3 is given with its conserved first and last residue. The D gene is left open where the match is weak. For some rows the clone size is stated as once, few or many, or as a class when expanded; others skip it.

clone_size j_call d_call v_call cdr3_aa cdr3_nt
few TRBJ1-2 . TRBV29-1 CSVAGVLWYGYTF TGCAGCGTTGCGGGGGTCCTCTGGTATGGCTACACCTTC
few TRBJ1-5 . TRBV7-2 CASSPGGSGNQPQHF TGTGCCAGCAGCCCGGGGGGGTCTGGCAATCAGCCCCAGCATTTT
. TRBJ1-1 . TRBV19 CASSARVGTEAFF TGTGCCAGTAGTGCCAGGGTTGGTACTGAAGCTTTCTTT
. TRBJ1-3 . TRBV27 CASSLGGNSGNTIYF TGTGCCAGCAGTTTGGGGGGAAATTCTGGAAACACCATATATTTT
many TRBJ2-3 TRBD2 TRBV29-1 CSVASRLAVAHLNTDTQYF TGCAGCGTGGCTAGCAGACTAGCGGTCGCTCACTTAAACACAGATACGCAGTATTTT
few TRBJ2-5 . TRBV4-3 CASSQDLQEQETQYF TGCGCCAGCAGCCAAGATTTGCAGGAGCAAGAGACCCAGTACTTC
many TRBJ1-5 . TRBV3-1 CASSQGNLYNQPQHF TGTGCCAGCAGCCAAGGAAACCTCTACAATCAGCCCCAGCATTTT
. TRBJ1-2 TRBD1 TRBV11-2 CASSSRGGATNYGYTF TGTGCCAGCAGCTCAAGAGGGGGCGCAACTAACTATGGCTACACCTTC
many TRBJ1-5 . TRBV7-2 CASSFEANQPQHF TGTGCCAGCAGCTTCGAGGCCAATCAGCCCCAGCATTTT
. TRBJ2-7 TRBD1 TRBV6-6 CASSLDRVHEQYF TGTGCCAGCAGTTTGGACAGGGTCCACGAGCAGTACTTC
. TRBJ1-1 TRBD1 TRBV3-1 CASSQHRGQTEAFF TGTGCCAGCAGCCAGCACAGGGGGCAAACTGAAGCTTTCTTT
. TRBJ2-7 TRBD2 TRBV12-3/TRBV12-4 CASSVAGSSYEQYF TGTGCCAGCAGTGTAGCGGGCAGCTCCTACGAGCAGTACTTC
many TRBJ2-7 . TRBV7-6 CASSLIGGYEQYF TGTGCCAGCAGCTTAATAGGGGGCTACGAGCAGTACTTC
many TRBJ2-4 TRBD1 TRBV5-1 CASSLGWTAAGGSKNIQYF TGCGCCAGCAGCTTGGGGTGGACAGCAGCAGGGGGTTCAAAAAACATTCAGTACTTC
. TRBJ1-2 . TRBV20-1 CSARDRGPAGYTF TGCAGTGCTAGAGATCGGGGACCCGCTGGCTACACCTTC
. TRBJ1-1 TRBD1 TRBV30 CAWSADRGTEAFF TGTGCCTGGAGTGCGGACAGGGGCACTGAAGCTTTCTTT
few TRBJ2-7 . TRBV4-1 CASSLKLGYYEQYF TGCGCCAGCAGCCTCAAATTAGGGTACTACGAGCAGTACTTC
many TRBJ1-2 . TRBV6-6 CASSFQGRQGYTF TGTGCCAGCAGTTTTCAGGGTCGACAGGGCTACACCTTC
many TRBJ1-4 . TRBV5-1 CASSLVDPGSNEKLFF TGCGCCAGCAGCTTGGTGGACCCAGGATCTAATGAAAAACTGTTTTTT
once TRBJ2-1 . TRBV12-3/TRBV12-4 CASATTGYNEQFF TGTGCCAGTGCTACCACTGGGTACAATGAGCAGTTCTTC
few TRBJ2-1 . TRBV11-2 CASSRDYNEQFF TGTGCCAGCAGCCGCGACTACAATGAGCAGTTCTTC
few TRBJ1-5 TRBD1 TRBV6-5 CASSYSQGANQPQHF TGTGCCAGCAGTTACTCGCAGGGGGCGAATCAGCCCCAGCATTTT
. TRBJ2-3 . TRBV11-2 CASSLAPLLYRTDTQYF TGTGCCAGCAGCTTAGCGCCGCTACTCTATCGCACAGATACGCAGTATTTT
few TRBJ2-3 . TRBV18 CASSPGLHTDTQYF TGTGCCAGCTCACCGGGACTGCACACAGATACGCAGTATTTT
. TRBJ2-7 . TRBV12-3/TRBV12-4 CASSFTQGIYF TGTGCCAGCAGTTTCACGCAGGGAATTTACTTC
. TRBJ1-5 . TRBV7-9 CASSLGGNSNQPQHF TGTGCCAGCAGCTTAGGTGGCAATAGCAATCAGCCCCAGCATTTT
few TRBJ2-2 . TRBV3-1 CASSQAVNTGELFF TGTGCCAGCAGCCAAGCGGTTAACACCGGGGAGCTGTTTTTT
. TRBJ2-3 . TRBV13 CASSLTEGDTQYF TGTGCCAGCAGCTTAACCGAGGGAGATACGCAGTATTTT
. TRBJ2-3 . TRBV11-3 CASSQGYTDTQYF TGTGCCAGCAGCCAGGGGTACACAGATACGCAGTATTTT